The 9 T cell receptor beta chains presented below share a single source sample, sequenced in a study of cytomegalovirus exposure and HLA in healthy donors. Amplification used 60 Vbeta primers and 13 Jbeta primers. Produced via immunoSEQ multiplex PCR; TCRdb's table is partial and in-frame only. The sample consists of tens of thousands of clones, about 73% of them appearing once. Specimen: PBMCs. These receptors all stem from a woman under 40 in good health and CMV-seronegative.

Details on this clone: The conserved phenylalanine or tryptophan is not found at the CDR3 terminus, so this likely reflects a read error. DNA of the CDR3: TGTGCCTGGACTCAGGGGCATCGGCAGCCCCAGCATGTT. This translates into CAWTQGHRQPQHV. The chain carries TRBV30 and TRBJ1-5; D may be TRBD1 (6 bases). The CDR3 consists of 13 residues. From germline, CDR1 is GTSNPN and CDR2 SVGIG (reference sequence). Between the trimmed V and J ends, which lost 4 bases and 7 bases, there was a span of 14 bases.

The chain couples TRBV5-6 to TRBJ2-2; 10 bases are shared with TRBD2. In germline, CDR1 is SGHDT, CDR2 YYEEEE. This CDR3 has 15 residues. With V trimmed by 5 bases and J by 9 bases, 10 bases remained unmatched. In DNA, the CDR3 is TGTGCCAGCAGAACAGCGGGGGGGCCTTTCAGGGAGCTGTTTTTT. This gives the protein CASRTAGGPFRELFF.

The gene calls are TRBV6-4 and TRBJ2-7; 8 bases fit TRBD2. The ends lost 4 bases at V and 2 bases at J; junction bases unmatched: 4. The length of the CDR3 is 14 residues. The germline CDR1 and CDR2 sequences are MRHNA and SNTAGT. The chain's CDR3 is CASSAGGGPYEQYF. The DNA for the CDR3 is TGTGCCAGCAGTGCAGGCGGGGGGCCCTACGAGCAGTACTTC.

The chain combines TRBV13 with TRBJ2-5; 14 bases fit TRBD2. The germline V gene has CDR1 PRHDT and CDR2 FYEKMQ (reference sequence). J was trimmed by 0 bases and V by 7 bases; bases with no gene match: 7. This CDR3 has 17 amino acids. DNA for the CDR3: TGTGCCAGCAACAAAGGGACTAGCGGGGGACACCAAGAGACCCAGTACTTC. Its translation is CASNKGTSGGHQETQYF.

This clone showed up just a few times. The chain combines TRBV30 with TRBJ1-1; 10 nucleotides match TRBD1. Germline loops: CDR1 GTSNPN, CDR2 SVGIG (reference sequence). The CDR3 runs 14 residues. V lost 4 bases, J lost 5 bases, and 7 bases stayed unmatched. The CDR3: CAWTKDRGETEAFF. The CDR3 nucleotides are TGTGCCTGGACCAAGGACAGGGGGGAGACTGAAGCTTTCTTT. Together with reference TRBV30 and TRBJ1-1, the CDR3 gives the full variable domain: SQTIHQWPATLVQPVGSPLSLECTVEGTSNPNLYWYRQAAGRGLQLLFYSVGIGQISSEVPQNLSASRPQDRQFILSSKKLLLSDSGFYLCAWTKDRGETEAFFGQGTRLTVV.

This chain joins TRBV7-3 and TRBJ2-7; TRBD2 matches at 9 bases. Losses at the gene ends were 0 bases for V and 3 bases for J; bases not matched to a gene: 6. This CDR3 has 16 residues. Germline values: CDR1 SGHTA, CDR2 FQGTGA. CDR3 loop: CASSLTGSGGFYEQYF. In DNA, the CDR3 is TGTGCCAGCAGCTTAACGGGTAGCGGGGGTTTCTACGAGCAGTACTTC.

The chain links TRBV5-1 to TRBJ2-4, with D perhaps matching TRBD1 (6 bases). The CDR3 runs 15 residues. Germline V gives CDR1 SGHRS, CDR2 YFSETQ. The V end was cut by 0 bases, the J end by 6 bases, with 13 bases between. The CDR3 DNA reads TGCGCCAGCAGCTTGGTGGACAGAGACTTAAACATTCAGTACTTC. Its translation is CASSLVDRDLNIQYF. The entire variable domain, with the rest obtained from reference TRBV5-1 and TRBJ2-4, is as follows: KAGVTQTPRYLIKTRGQQVTLSCSPISGHRSVSWYQQTPGQGLQFLFEYFSETQRNKGNFPGRFSGRQFSNSRSEMNVSTLELGDSALYLCASSLVDRDLNIQYFGAGTRLSVL.

In its sample, this clone was seen a few times. V gene TRBV4-2 combines with J gene TRBJ2-3, with TRBD2 matching 12 bases. CDR1 and CDR2 (germline): LGHNA, YNFKEQ. The CDR3 length is 19 residues. V lost 3 bases and J lost 5; bases outside the gene matches: 15. CDR3 nucleotides: TGTGCCAGCAGCCACCCCGGGACTAGCGGGCCAGATCGTGGAGATACGCAGTATTTT. This encodes CASSHPGTSGPDRGDTQYF.

This clone was counted a few times. The chain is built from TRBV11-3 and TRBJ2-1; D perhaps matches TRBD2 (6 bases). Per the germline V gene, CDR1 is SGHNT and CDR2 is YENEEA. CDR3 length equals 14 residues. Trimming cost V 5 bases and J 6 bases, with 14 bases left between them. The DNA for the CDR3 is TGTGCCAGCAGCACCAGCCGGGGGATCAATGAGCAGTTCTTC. Amino acids: CASSTSRGINEQFF.